This section outlines one T cell receptor (beta chain) sequence together with its context. The antigen remains undetermined. When less than 12 days of culture had elapsed, CD4+ T cells were isolated. Documented for the person is a PCR-confirmed SARS-CoV-2 infection occurring between March and December 2020. Everyone in the study got two shots of either the BNT162b2 or mRNA-1273 vaccine. These data belong to a study of vaccination effects on CD4 cells after COVID-19. Study-level background: Wells each received 2 million to 2.5 million PBMC, cultured with 10 IU/ml IL-2 and 10 ug/ml peptides.

Produced via immunoSEQ multiplex PCR; TCRdb's table is partial and in-frame only. Found here are tens of thousands of clones, around 76% of them singletons; the top ten hold 3% to 4.5%. Looked up from germline, CDR1 is SGDLS and CDR2 is YYNGEE. This CDR3 spans 17 amino acids. Between the trimmed V and J ends, which lost 4 bases and 4 bases, there was a span of 21 bases. General study findings and limits: A shortage of convalescent patients and an absence of early post-infection timepoints characterized the study. Clonal contraction was marked in infection- and vaccine-induced clones late after vaccination.

The material sequenced was CD4+ T cells from PBMCs cultured without peptide, taken after COVID-19 vaccination. The chain is built from TRBV9 and TRBJ2-1; the D call may be TRBD1 or TRBD2 (5 bases each). The sequence was collected from a human donor who had a prior SARS-CoV-2 infection. Here the CDR3 reads CASSPTSGSRAYNEQFF. As DNA, the CDR3 is TGTGCCAGCAGCCCCACCTCAGGGTCGCGGGCTTACAATGAGCAGTTCTTC.